The rows below give T cell receptor beta chains drawn from one sample of a study of identical twins. Each CDR3 protein is one row after TCRdb ran MiXCR on the 5' RACE reads. Of fewer than 800,000 distinct CDR3 sequences detected, under 8.5% appear once; the ten largest clones hold roughly 1.6%. The sample was also reused in another study, on yellow fever vaccine responses in identical twins.

Sequenced sample: PBMCs. Receptors originate from a woman aged 18-29 years in good health. The CDR3 runs from the conserved cysteine through the conserved F or W. Each record gives: CDR3 length, J gene, D gene, V gene, CDR3 protein. A D gene is named only where the DNA matches it firmly.

>16|TRBJ1-5|TRBD1|TRBV6-1
CASSAKGQGDNQPQHF
>14|TRBJ2-7|-|TRBV12-3/TRBV12-4
CASSPDRNAYEQYF
>16|TRBJ2-2|TRBD2|TRBV15
CATSRVVAGGTGELFF
>20|TRBJ2-1|TRBD1|TRBV4-1
CASSQVTGTEGWSSYNEQFF
>16|TRBJ2-1|-|TRBV24-1
CATSDFGEGSYNEQFF
>15|TRBJ2-6|-|TRBV10-3
CAISQQVSGANVLTF
>13|TRBJ2-2|-|TRBV27
CASSARLAGELFF
>14|TRBJ2-7|-|TRBV7-8
CASTQRDWSYEQYF
>14|TRBJ1-2|-|TRBV6-1
CASSPPRADYGYTF
>14|TRBJ1-6|-|TRBV20-1
CSAREGPDNSPLHF
>17|TRBJ2-1|-|TRBV11-3
CASSLGFTPSGYNEQFF
>14|TRBJ1-2|TRBD1|TRBV5-1
CASSFGQGNYGYTF
>15|TRBJ2-3|TRBD1|TRBV5-5
CASSDRDRASDTQYF
>17|TRBJ2-3|TRBD2|TRBV6-2/TRBV6-3
CASSYGRGVVYTDTQYF
>16|TRBJ2-7|TRBD2|TRBV12-3/TRBV12-4
CASSIQSGTSGYEQYF
>15|TRBJ1-2|TRBD1|TRBV5-6
CASSFGDRGNYGYTF
>13|TRBJ2-1|-|TRBV14
CASSQYVGAPQFF
>15|TRBJ2-3|TRBD1|TRBV12-3/TRBV12-4
CASSWTGQSTDTQYF
>12|TRBJ1-3|-|TRBV7-2
CASRASGNTIYF
>13|TRBJ2-3|-|TRBV29-1
CSVEGQRTDTQYF
>13|TRBJ1-2|-|TRBV5-1
CASSPAGTYGYTF
>14|TRBJ2-5|TRBD1|TRBV5-1
CASSLATGGETQYF
>17|TRBJ1-4|-|TRBV5-1
CASKRSWGSGANEKLFF
>15|TRBJ2-5|-|TRBV5-1
CASSSSRGLWETQYF
>15|TRBJ2-1|-|TRBV7-2
CASSFIGGRYNEQFF
>15|TRBJ2-2|TRBD1|TRBV6-1
CATALTGVNTGELFF
>13|TRBJ2-7|-|TRBV7-9
CASSERGSYEQYF
>15|TRBJ2-2|-|TRBV2
CASCPGTQNTGELFF
>14|TRBJ1-5|-|TRBV7-6
CASSQTGGVEPQHF
>11|TRBJ1-1|-|TRBV28
CATFKPFEAFF
>16|TRBJ2-3|-|TRBV4-1
CASSPVVQRHTDTQYF